This T cell receptor (beta chain) is drawn from a study of blood T cell repertoires in COVID-19. On the study more broadly: The samples span acute and convalescent COVID-19 from the United States, Italy and Spain. PBMCs, B-cell-depleted T cells, or T cells were the source of the cDNA or gDNA that made up the material.

The CDR3 runs to 16 residues. Trimming at V came to 7 bases and at J to 2 bases, leaving 7 bases not matched to a gene. Germline CDR1 SGHRS, CDR2 YFSETQ. Profiling relied on immunoSEQ multiplex PCR, and the TCRdb table lists in-frame clones only, not all of them. The sample shows about 120,000 clones, approximately 88% of them seen only once. This chain uses TRBV5-1 with TRBJ2-2, with 11 bases lining up with TRBD2. The sequenced sample consisted of peripheral blood. The clonotype comes from a man aged 45-65 years with acute or convalescent COVID-19. The CDR3 is CASRTSGPSNTGELFF. The CDR3 DNA reads as TGCGCCAGCCGGACTAGCGGGCCCTCCAACACCGGGGAGCTGTTTTTT.